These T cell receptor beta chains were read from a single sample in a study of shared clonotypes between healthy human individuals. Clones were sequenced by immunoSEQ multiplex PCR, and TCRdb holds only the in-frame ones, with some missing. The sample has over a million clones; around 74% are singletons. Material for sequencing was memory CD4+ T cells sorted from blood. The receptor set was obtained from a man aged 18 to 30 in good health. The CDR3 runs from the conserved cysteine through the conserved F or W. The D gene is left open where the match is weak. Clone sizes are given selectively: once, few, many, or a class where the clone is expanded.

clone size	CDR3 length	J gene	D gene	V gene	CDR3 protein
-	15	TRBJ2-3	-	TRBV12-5	CASGSLGAGTDTQYF
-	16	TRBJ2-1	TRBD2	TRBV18	CASSPLLAGGNNEQFF
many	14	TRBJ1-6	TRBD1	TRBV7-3	CASSLTQGNSPLHF
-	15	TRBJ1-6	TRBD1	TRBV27	CASSPDYRGGAPLHF
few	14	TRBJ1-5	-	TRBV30	CAWSEGGIDQPQHF
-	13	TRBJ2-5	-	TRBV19	CASSQSGEETQYF
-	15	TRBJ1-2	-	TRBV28	CASSLPSSYGYGYTF
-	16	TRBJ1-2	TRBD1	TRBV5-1	CASSTGTAEGNYGYTF
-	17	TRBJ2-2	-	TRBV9	CASSPRGEWRNTGELFF
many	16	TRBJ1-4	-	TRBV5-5	CASSSPASREGEKLFF
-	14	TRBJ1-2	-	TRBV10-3	CAISEPGWRYGYTF
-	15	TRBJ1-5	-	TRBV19	CASSAPGISNQPQHF
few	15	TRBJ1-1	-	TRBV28	CASSLRETVGTEAFF
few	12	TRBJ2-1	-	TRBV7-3	CASSSRGGEQFF
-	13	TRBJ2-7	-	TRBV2	CASTSELAYEQYF
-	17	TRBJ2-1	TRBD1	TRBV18	CASSPSVTGTGSNEQFF
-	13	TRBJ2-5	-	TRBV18	CASSRWREETQYF
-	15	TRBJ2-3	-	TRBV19	CASSLRQGGTDTQYF
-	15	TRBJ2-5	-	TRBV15	CATSRDRGQQETQYF
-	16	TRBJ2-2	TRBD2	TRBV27	CASRQLAGAYTGELFF
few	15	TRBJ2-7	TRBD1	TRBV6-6	CASSYAGQGRDEQYF
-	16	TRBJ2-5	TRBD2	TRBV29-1	CSVEKGASLAGGPQYF
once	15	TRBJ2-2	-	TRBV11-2	CASSLVAGAMGELFF
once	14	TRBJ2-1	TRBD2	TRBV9	CASSDGTSGNEQFF
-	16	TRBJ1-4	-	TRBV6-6	CASSYSRGVTNEKLFF
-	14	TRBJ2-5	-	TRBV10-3	CAIGPPAGRETQYF
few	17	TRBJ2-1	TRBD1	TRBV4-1	CASSPTTTGNSYNEQFF
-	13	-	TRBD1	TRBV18	CASSAGQAYEQYF
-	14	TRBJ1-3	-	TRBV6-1	CASSVGSSGNTIYF
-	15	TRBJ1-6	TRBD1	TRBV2	CASSLVTGGPSPLHF
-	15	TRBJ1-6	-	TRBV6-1	CASIRGSSYNSPLHF
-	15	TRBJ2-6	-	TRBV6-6	CASSYSKSGANVLTF
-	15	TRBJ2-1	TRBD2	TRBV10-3	CAISGGGGAHNEQFF
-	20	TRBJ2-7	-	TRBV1	CTSSQDRIGGLGDFSYEQYF
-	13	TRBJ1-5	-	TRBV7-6	CASSRWTDQPQHF
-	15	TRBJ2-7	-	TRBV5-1	CASSLEGGSSYEQYF
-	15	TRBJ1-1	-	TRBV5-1	CASSPGNSRNTEAFF
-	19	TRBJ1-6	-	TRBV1	CTSSQDCWQGPRRNSPLHF
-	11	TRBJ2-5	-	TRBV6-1	CATRRGETQYF
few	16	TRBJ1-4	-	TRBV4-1	CASSAGLGGPNEKLFF
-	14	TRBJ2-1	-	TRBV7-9	CASSLESSYNEQFF
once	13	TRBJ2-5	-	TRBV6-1	CASSVRGSETQYF
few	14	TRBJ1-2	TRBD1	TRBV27	CASRTDRELYGYTF
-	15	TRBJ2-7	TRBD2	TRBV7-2	CASSLTSGSAYEQYF
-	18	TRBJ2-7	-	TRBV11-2	CASSLDPQSILSSYEQYF
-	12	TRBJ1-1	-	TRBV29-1	CSVRRMNTEAFF
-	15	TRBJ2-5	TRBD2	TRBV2	CASREASGSGGTQYF
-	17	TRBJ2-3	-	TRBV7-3	CASSLNPSGASTDTQYF
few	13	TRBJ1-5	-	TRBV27	CASSPTQGQPQHF
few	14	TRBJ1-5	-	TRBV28	CASRTGASYQPQHF
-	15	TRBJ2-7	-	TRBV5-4	CASSSSPGDPYEQYF
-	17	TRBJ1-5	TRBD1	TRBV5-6	CASSVRGQVYSNQPQHF
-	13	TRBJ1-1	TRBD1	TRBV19	CASRDQGAVEAFF
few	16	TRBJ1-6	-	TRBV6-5	CASSYSIGTTLSPLHF
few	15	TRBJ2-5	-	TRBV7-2	CASSRRGGGRETQYF
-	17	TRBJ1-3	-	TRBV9	CASSVPYKGVSGNTIYF
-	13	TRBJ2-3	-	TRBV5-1	CASSTGDTDTQYF
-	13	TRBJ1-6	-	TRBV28	CASRLQGYSPLHF
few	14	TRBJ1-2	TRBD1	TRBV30	CAWSPRQGESGYTF
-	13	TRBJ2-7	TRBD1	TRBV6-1	CASAHRTGYEQYF